The sequence of this T cell receptor beta chain was determined in a study of CXCR3-negative and CXCR3-positive naive CD8 T cells. Study-wide findings and caveats: The TRB CDR3s that CXCR3-positive naive cells carried were more hydrophobic than those of CXCR3-negative naive cells. CD5 surface expression was similar among naive subsets, and TCR strength was estimated by inference from TRB CDR3 properties.

The CDR3 extends over 16 amino acids. CDR1 and CDR2 (germline): MDHEN, SYDVKM. As for this clonotype: Antigen: not known.

UMI labels and 5' RACE were used to prepare the TRB cDNA libraries. TCRdb reprocessed the 5' RACE reads and stores each CDR3 protein as one record, lacking DNA. The sample has 85,000 to 90,000 distinct CDR3 sequences. The source material was naive CXCR3+ CD8+ T cells from blood. Stated subset: CD45RO-CCR7+CD27+CD95- naive CD8+ T cells expressing CXCR3 (TNR3+). The chain has TRBV28 and TRBJ2-7; lacking DNA, the TRBD1 call made by TCRdb goes unchecked. This receptor was taken from a human donor in good health. Some clones in this sample may be carry-over from other donors' samples. CDR3 sequence: CASSFYGGSPMGEQYF.